The 28 T cell receptor beta chains listed next were all sequenced from one sample in a study of CD8+CD57+ T cells in acquired aplastic anemia. Profiles of TCR beta VDJ and CDR3 were generated from a genomic DNA template. TCRdb analysed the reads with MiXCR anew, one entry per CDR3 protein. The table lists 200,000 to 250,000 distinct CDR3 sequences, around 60% of them singletons. Sequencing was carried out using sorted CD4+, CD8+, or CD8+CD57+ T cells (not recorded which) from PBMCs. The receptors were gathered from a human donor in good health.

The rearrangement uses TRBV5-1 and TRBJ2-7; D call uncertain. The CDR3 totals 14 residues. V was trimmed by 2 bases and J by 5 bases, leaving 14 bases between them. Germline lookup yields CDR1 SGHRS and CDR2 YFSETQ. As DNA, the CDR3 is TGCGCCAGCAGCTTCGATCAGGCAGCTAACGAGCAGTACTTC. Translated: CASSFDQAANEQYF.

The chain uses TRBV20-1 and TRBJ2-3, with D unclear. The V gene's germline CDR1 is DFQATT and CDR2 SNEGSKA (reference sequence). Trimming removed 5 bases at V and 0 bases at J, with 12 bases between. This CDR3 has 14 amino acids. CDR3 DNA sequence: TGCAGTGCTCGAAAAGTAGCTAGCACAGATACGCAGTATTTT. Amino acid sequence: CSARKVASTDTQYF.

A remark on this clonotype: At one end the junction does not follow the germline gene, possibly because of a read error. The chain uses TRBV7-9 and TRBJ2-5; 7 bases map to TRBD1. This CDR3 comprises 17 residues. The germline gives CDR1 SEHNR, CDR2 FQNEAQ (reference sequence). The CDR3: CSSTSLGLQGVGETEYF. The CDR3 coding sequence is TGTTCCAGCACCAGCTTAGGTCTCCAGGGGGTAGGAGAGACCGAGTACTTC.

V and J are TRBV7-2 and TRBJ1-6; no firm D call. Trimming pared 2 bases from V and 10 bases from J, leaving 9 bases between. Germline loops: CDR1 SGHTA, CDR2 FQGNSA. This CDR3 spans 13 amino acids. The CDR3 spells CASSLKTNSPLHF. The CDR3 DNA reads as TGTGCCAGCAGCTTAAAAACGAACTCACCCCTCCACTTT.

This clonotype was seen many times. This chain uses TRBV5-8 with TRBJ2-7; no firm D call. The germline V gene has CDR1 SGHTS and CDR2 YDEGEE. This CDR3 is 15 amino acids long. V was trimmed by 0 bases and J by 0 bases, leaving 10 bases between them. CDR3 protein: CASSLGPTSSYEQYF. The CDR3 nucleotides read TGTGCCAGCAGCTTGGGGCCAACGAGCTCCTACGAGCAGTACTTC.

The genes are TRBV24-1 and TRBJ1-1, with D possibly being TRBD1 (5 bases). Germline loops: CDR1 KGHDR, CDR2 SFDVKD. V was shortened by 3 bases and J by 5 bases, with 18 bases between the two germline ends. The CDR3 contains 16 residues. The CDR3: CATSDSRVGGETEAFF. CDR3 DNA: TGTGCCACCAGTGATAGCAGGGTCGGAGGTGAGACTGAAGCTTTCTTT.

This chain connects TRBV7-2 to TRBJ1-1; D is undetermined. The CDR3 covers 12 residues. In germline, CDR1 is SGHTA, CDR2 FQGNSA. Trimming left V 3 bases short and J 10 bases short, with 12 bases between. CDR3 nucleotide sequence: TGTGCCAGCAGCTTTGTTTCGGGCTCAGCTTTCTTT. Amino acids: CASSFVSGSAFF.

The table lists this clonotype with many counts. The rearrangement links TRBV11-2 to TRBJ1-1; D is unclear. The germline gives CDR1 SGHAT, CDR2 FQNNGV. V dropped 3 bases and J dropped 3 bases, with 14 bases sitting between them. The CDR3 consists of 15 residues. CDR3 DNA: TGTGCCAGCAGCTTGTTTCAGACATTGGACACTGAAGCTTTCTTT. Amino acids: CASSLFQTLDTEAFF. Full variable domain (outside the CDR3, taken from reference TRBV11-2 and TRBJ1-1): EAGVAQSPRYKIIEKRQSVAFWCNPISGHATLYWYQQILGQGPKLLIQFQNNGVVDDSQLPKDRFSAERLKGVDSTLKIQPAKLEDSAVYLCASSLFQTLDTEAFFGQGTRLTVV.

Ten or more counts support this clonotype. V usage is TRBV6-5 and J usage is TRBJ1-2, with TRBD1 as a possible D gene (5 bases). The CDR3 length is 16 residues. V was clipped by 0 bases and J by 2 bases, with 13 bases between them. Germline-derived CDR1 and CDR2 are MNHEY and SVGAGI. CDR3: CASSYSTLTENYGYTF. In nucleotides, the CDR3 is TGTGCCAGCAGTTACTCCACTCTGACAGAGAACTATGGCTACACCTTC.

The rearrangement links TRBV7-8 to TRBJ1-4; the D is unclear. The germline CDR1 and CDR2 sequences are SGHVS and FQNEAQ. Trimming took off 5 bases at V and 0 bases at J, with 10 bases between the two ends. The CDR3 runs to 15 residues. In DNA, the CDR3 is TGTGCCAGCAGCATCGACGGTGCAACTAATGAAAAACTGTTTTTT. Its translation is CASSIDGATNEKLFF.

The gene calls are TRBV7-6 and TRBJ1-5, with D possibly matching TRBD1 (6 bases). V lost 1 base and J lost 6, with 13 bases in between. Germline values: CDR1 SGHVS, CDR2 FNYEAQ. This CDR3 spans 15 amino acids. The CDR3 bases are TGTGCCAGCAGCTTAGGGTCAGGGGTCGGTCAGCCCCAGCATTTT. Translating gives CASSLGSGVGQPQHF.

This clonotype came up a few times. The J gene is TRBJ1-2, the V gene TRBV7-6; 12 nucleotides align to TRBD1. The trim removed 5 bases at V and 6 bases at J, leaving 7 bases unmatched. The CDR3 spans 15 residues. Germline lookup yields CDR1 SGHVS and CDR2 FNYEAQ. The CDR3 nucleotides are TGTGCCAGCAGCAGATCCGGGACAGGGGGCGATGGCTACACCTTC. Translation gives CASSRSGTGGDGYTF.

The sample holds a few counts of this clonotype. The rearrangement links TRBV19 to TRBJ1-1; D is unclear. Deletions cut 4 bases from V and 1 base from J, with 7 bases between. Germline assignment: CDR1 LNHDA and CDR2 SQIVND (reference sequence). CDR3 length equals 13 residues. The CDR3 DNA follows: TGTGCCAGTAGTACCGCAGGGAACACTGAAGCTTTCTTT. It encodes CASSTAGNTEAFF.

The rearrangement links TRBV7-8 to TRBJ2-2; no firm D call. Deletions cut 2 bases from V and 7 bases from J, with 5 bases between. This CDR3 contains 12 residues. Germline CDR1 reads SGHVS; CDR2 reads FQNEAQ. CDR3 residues: CASSLYSGELFF. In DNA, the CDR3 is TGTGCCAGCAGCTTATATAGCGGGGAGCTGTTTTTT. The full variable domain, completed using reference TRBV7-8 and TRBJ2-2, is GAGVSQSPRYKVAKRGQDVALRCDPISGHVSLFWYQQALGQGPEFLTYFQNEAQLDKSGLPSDRFFAERPEGSVSTLKIQRTQQEDSAVYLCASSLYSGELFFGEGSRLTVL.

The chain recombines TRBV25-1 with TRBJ2-3; D not resolved. The germline V gene encodes CDR1 MGHDK and CDR2 SYGVNS. This CDR3 region has 11 residues. Trimming stripped 9 bases from V and 4 bases from J, with 8 bases between. The CDR3 bases are TGTGCCAGAAAAGGATCAGATACGCAGTATTTT. Protein product: CARKGSDTQYF.

For the CDR3, the DNA is TGTGCCAGCAGCTTGGGAGCGGGAGGCCGATTCAATGAGCAGTTCTTC. Translation: CASSLGAGGRFNEQFF. The chain carries TRBV7-2 and TRBJ2-1; 9 nucleotides line up with TRBD2. CDR3 length: 16 residues. With V trimmed by 3 bases and J by 6 bases, 9 bases remained unmatched. Germline CDR1 SGHTA, CDR2 FQGNSA.

The rearrangement joins TRBV7-2 to TRBJ2-2; TRBD2 aligns across 9 bases. Trimming took 3 bases from V and 6 from J; bases not matched to a gene: 11. Germline-derived CDR1 and CDR2 are SGHTA and FQGNSA. This CDR3 contains 17 residues. CDR3 nucleotides: TGTGCCAGCAGCTTCCCCCTTAGCGGGAGAGGGCCCGGGGAGCTGTTTTTT. The encoded protein is CASSFPLSGRGPGELFF.

The rearrangement links TRBV15 to TRBJ2-1; no reliable D call. Per germline, CDR1 LNHNV and CDR2 YYDKDF (reference sequence). Trimming took off 1 base at V and 8 bases at J, with 6 bases between the two ends. There are 12 residues in the CDR3. DNA for the CDR3: TGTGCCACCAGCAGAGCCCGAGATGAGCAGTTCTTC. It encodes CATSRARDEQFF.

The chain uses TRBV5-1 and TRBJ1-2; 8 positions match TRBD1. V shed 1 base and J 6 bases; nucleotides not matched to a gene: 2. This CDR3 spans 13 amino acids. CDR1 is SGHRS and CDR2 is YFSETQ in the germline V gene. The CDR3, as DNA: TGCGCCAGCAGCTTGACGACAGGGGATGGCTACACCTTC. This codes for CASSLTTGDGYTF.

The chain combines TRBV10-3 with TRBJ1-5, with 8 nucleotides matching TRBD1. Per germline, CDR1 ENHRY and CDR2 SYGVKD. Trimming at V came to 10 bases and at J to 4 bases, leaving 6 bases not matched to a gene. The CDR3 runs 13 residues. CDR3 in DNA: TGTGCCAGTGCAGGGGGCCCTAATCAGCCCCAGCATTTT. Residues: CASAGGPNQPQHF.

This clonotype was counted between two and nine times. V gene TRBV7-9 combines with J gene TRBJ1-6; D gene ambiguous. The CDR3 is made up of 13 amino acids. Trimming shortened V by 4 bases and J by 10 bases, and 11 bases separated the two germline ends. Germline loops: CDR1 SEHNR, CDR2 FQNEAQ (reference sequence). The CDR3 spells CASSSSRRSPLHF. CDR3 coding DNA: TGTGCCAGCAGCTCCTCACGGCGGTCACCCCTCCACTTT.

This clonotype was seen at least ten times. The CDR3: CASIRSYTDTQYF. In DNA, the CDR3 is TGTGCCAGCATTCGCAGCTACACAGATACGCAGTATTTT. The chain couples TRBV6-6 to TRBJ2-3; D uncertain. The germline V gene encodes CDR1 MNHNY and CDR2 SVGAGI (reference sequence). V was cut by 7 bases and J by 2 bases, with 10 bases left in between. The CDR3 runs to 13 residues.

This clonotype was counted at least ten times. This CDR3 reads CASSSRTGGMDEQYF. The CDR3 region has the DNA TGTGCCAGCAGTTCCCGGACAGGGGGCATGGACGAGCAGTACTTC. The V and J genes are TRBV27 and TRBJ2-7, with 11 bases aligning to TRBD1. Germline-derived CDR1 and CDR2 are MNHEY and SMNVEV (reference sequence). The CDR3 extends over 15 amino acids. V was pared by 4 bases and J by 5 bases, with 7 bases of the junction left unmatched.

This clonotype turned up a few times. This chain joins TRBV7-2 and TRBJ1-2, with a possible D match to TRBD1 (5 bases). The CDR3 totals 14 residues. Germline CDR1 reads SGHTA; CDR2 reads FQGNSA. The ends were cut back, 6 bases at V and 6 bases at J, with 17 bases in the middle. CDR3 DNA: TGTGCCAGCAGTCCCCAGGGCGATGGAAATGGCTACACCTTC. Translated, it gives CASSPQGDGNGYTF.

Ten or more counts support this clonotype. The chain employs TRBV10-1 and TRBJ2-1, with 13 bases matching TRBD2. The CDR3 covers 15 residues. Germline V CDR1 and CDR2: WNHNN, SYGVQD (reference sequence). V trimming: 4 bases; J trimming: 5 bases; junction bases outside the gene matches: 2. For the CDR3, the DNA is TGCGCCAGCAGTGGACTAGCGGGAGGTAACAATGAGCAGTTCTTC. This encodes CASSGLAGGNNEQFF.

This clonotype has a count of ten or more. The CDR3 sequence is CASSVYGGGSTDTQYF. In DNA form, the CDR3 reads TGTGCCAGCAGCGTTTACGGCGGGGGGTCCACAGATACGCAGTATTTT. The rearrangement joins TRBV9 to TRBJ2-3, with TRBD2 identical over 8 bases. CDR1 is SGDLS and CDR2 is YYNGEE in the germline V gene. This CDR3 spans 16 amino acids. The junction had 7 bases not matched to a gene; V was cut back by 2 bases and J by 2 bases.

The CDR3 DNA sequence: TGTGCCAGCAGTGAGAAGGGGATGGGGAACACTGAAGCTTTCTTT. This translates into CASSEKGMGNTEAFF. The chain employs TRBV2 and TRBJ1-1, with D possibly TRBD1 on 5 matching bases. V lost 3 bases and J lost 1, with 12 bases in between. Germline V gene sequence: CDR1 SNHLY, CDR2 FYNNEI. The CDR3 has 15 residues. Drawing the rest from reference TRBV2 and TRBJ1-1, the complete variable domain is EPEVTQTPSHQVTQMGQEVILRCVPISNHLYFYWYRQILGQKVEFLVSFYNNEISEKSEIFDDQFSVERPDGSNFTLKIRSTKLEDSAMYFCASSEKGMGNTEAFFGQGTRLTVV.

This clonotype was seen repeatedly, ten times or more. The chain has TRBV6-1 and TRBJ2-1, with D uncertain. The CDR3 runs to 10 residues. V gave up 8 bases and J gave up 10 bases, with 9 bases separating them. CDR1 and CDR2 (germline): MNHNS, SASEGT. CDR3 protein: CASGKVEQFF. The CDR3 nucleotides read TGTGCCAGCGGTAAGGTAGAGCAGTTCTTC.